Listed here are 19 T cell receptor beta chains from one sample, sequenced in a study of blood T cell repertoires in COVID-19. Sequenced by immunoSEQ multiplex PCR; TCRdb stores in-frame clones only, minus some. The sample contains around 180,000 clones, more than 80% of which appear only once. Material for sequencing was peripheral blood. The receptors come from a human donor in a cohort sampled during active COVID-19.

This chain joins TRBV19 and TRBJ2-1, with 9 bases that match TRBD1. This CDR3 contains 15 residues. Trimming cost V 1 base and J 3 bases; bases outside gene matches: 1. The germline CDR1 and CDR2 sequences are LNHDA and SQIVND (reference sequence). In DNA form, the CDR3 reads TGTGCCAGTAGTATAGCGGGACAGGGCTACAATGAGCAGTTCTTC. This encodes CASSIAGQGYNEQFF.

The chain combines TRBV2 with TRBJ2-5; TRBD1 aligns across 9 bases. There are 14 residues in the CDR3. CDR1 and CDR2 (germline): SNHLY, FYNNEI. Trimming cost V 2 bases and J 5 bases; bases outside gene matches: 3. The CDR3 region is CASSERDRDETQYF. DNA of the CDR3: TGTGCCAGCAGTGAACGGGACAGGGACGAGACCCAGTACTTC.

CDR3 nucleotide sequence: TGTGCCAGCAGCTTAGGACAGGCTCACGGGAACGAGCAGTACTTC. This gives the protein CASSLGQAHGNEQYF. V usage is TRBV7-2 and J usage is TRBJ2-7, with D tentatively TRBD1 (6 bases). Looked up from germline, CDR1 is SGHTA and CDR2 is FQGNSA. The CDR3 loop spans 15 amino acids. Trimming took off 1 base at V and 5 bases at J, with 15 bases between the two ends.

This clone was counted between two and nine times. The rearrangement joins TRBV19 to TRBJ1-5, with TRBD1 matching 8 bases. The V and J ends lost 3 bases and 4 bases, in that order; junction bases with no gene match: 5. Germline V gene lookup returns CDR1 LNHDA and CDR2 SQIVND (reference sequence). This CDR3 has 15 residues. As DNA, the CDR3 is TGTGCCAGTAGTATTTGGACAGGGTTGAATCAGCCCCAGCATTTT. This translates into CASSIWTGLNQPQHF.

In DNA form, the CDR3 reads TGTGCCAGCAGCTCGACCGAGGTTAATTCACCCCTCCACTTT. Its translation is CASSSTEVNSPLHF. The rearrangement links TRBV6-4 to TRBJ1-6; D is unresolved. This CDR3 comprises 14 residues. V gave up 6 bases and J gave up 6 bases, with 12 bases separating them. Germline assignment: CDR1 MRHNA and CDR2 SNTAGT.

V gene TRBV4-1 combines with J gene TRBJ1-6; TRBD1 aligns across 8 bases. Germline CDR1 MGHRA, CDR2 YSYEKL. The CDR3 has 16 amino acids. V lost 1 base to trimming and J lost 9 bases; unmatched junction nucleotides: 8. CDR3 in DNA: TGCGCCAGCAGCCAAGGAGCGGGCAGGGGGCGTTCACCCCTCCACTTT. This codes for CASSQGAGRGRSPLHF.

The DNA for the CDR3 is TGTGCCAGCAGCACCGACAGGGGGGCCTACGAGCAGTACTTC. This translates into CASSTDRGAYEQYF. This chain joins TRBV6-5 and TRBJ2-7; 9 nucleotides match TRBD1. Trimming removed 6 bases from V and 2 bases from J; junction bases left unmatched: 5. CDR1 and CDR2 from the germline V gene are MNHEY and SVGAGI. The length of the CDR3 is 14 residues.

The rearrangement uses TRBV3-1 (or the pseudogene TRBV3-2) and TRBJ2-7; tentative D call: TRBD1 (6 bases). V gave up 3 bases and J gave up 3 bases, with 15 bases separating them. CDR3 length equals 15 residues. In germline, CDR1 is LGHDT, CDR2 YNNKEL (reference sequence). CDR3 sequence: CASSQSPGHLYEQYF. The CDR3 DNA reads TGTGCCAGCAGCCAGTCCCCGGGACATCTCTACGAGCAGTACTTC.

The genes are TRBV7-9 and TRBJ1-1, with a tentative D call TRBD1 (6 bases). This CDR3 has 15 amino acids. Germline V gene data show CDR1 as SEHNR and CDR2 as FQNEAQ (reference sequence). Between the trimmed V and J ends, which lost 1 base and 1 base, there was a span of 10 bases. The CDR3 bases are TGTGCCAGCAGCTTAGATACAGGGAGGAACACTGAAGCTTTCTTT. It is translated as CASSLDTGRNTEAFF.

This clone showed up just a few times. The chain joins TRBV7-3 to TRBJ2-3; D possibly corresponds to TRBD2 (6 bases). The CDR3 runs to 14 residues. Between the trimmed V and J ends, which lost 5 bases and 4 bases, there was a span of 13 bases. Germline CDR1 is SGHTA and CDR2 is FQGTGA. The CDR3 here is CASSVGGASDTQYF. CDR3 coding DNA: TGTGCCAGCAGCGTGGGCGGGGCCTCAGATACGCAGTATTTT.

J is TRBJ2-3 and V is TRBV9, with D perhaps TRBD1 (7 bases). The germline V and J ends were trimmed by 4 bases and 1 base, with 16 bases remaining between them. Looked up from germline, CDR1 is SGDLS and CDR2 is YYNGEE. There are 16 residues in the CDR3. The CDR3 reads CASSKNQGGGTDTQYF. The CDR3 DNA reads as TGTGCCAGCAGCAAAAATCAGGGGGGTGGCACAGATACGCAGTATTTT.

The chain carries TRBV6-5 and TRBJ1-1, with TRBD1 matching 7 bases. The CDR3 is made up of 14 amino acids. Germline V CDR1 and CDR2: MNHEY, SVGAGI. The V segment lost 2 bases and the J segment 1 base; nucleotides outside the gene matches: 1. CDR3 protein: CASSYRGPNTEAFF. Here the CDR3 DNA reads TGTGCCAGCAGTTACAGGGGGCCGAACACTGAAGCTTTCTTT.

This clone was seen more than once but under ten times. This chain links TRBV3-1 (or the pseudogene TRBV3-2) with TRBJ2-3, with 7 bases that match TRBD1. V trimming: 4 bases; J trimming: 5 bases; junction bases outside the gene matches: 3. CDR3 length: 13 amino acids. CDR1 and CDR2 (germline): LGHDT, YNNKEL (reference sequence). This CDR3 is CASSPDRLDTQYF. CDR3 DNA: TGTGCCAGCAGCCCGGACAGGCTAGATACGCAGTATTTT.

CDR3 DNA sequence: TGCGCCAGCAGCCCGGGGGACAGGATAAGCACAGATACGCAGTATTTT. This translates into CASSPGDRISTDTQYF. The chain employs TRBV4-1 and TRBJ2-3; the match to TRBD1 covers 8 bases. This CDR3 has 16 amino acids. Germline V CDR1 and CDR2: MGHRA, YSYEKL. Germline trimming cut 4 bases from V and 0 bases from J; bases unmatched to any gene: 6.

This clone was seen a handful of times. The chain recombines TRBV14 with TRBJ1-5, with TRBD1 as a possible D gene (5 bases). The CDR3 is made up of 16 amino acids. Trimming shortened V by 2 bases and J by 0 bases, and 11 bases separated the two germline ends. Germline V gives CDR1 SGHDN, CDR2 FVKESK. The chain's CDR3 is CASSQFRTFSNQPQHF. The DNA for the CDR3 is TGTGCCAGCAGCCAATTCCGGACATTTAGCAATCAGCCCCAGCATTTT.

CDR3 protein: CASSKARENSPLHF. CDR3 DNA sequence: TGTGCCAGTAGTAAAGCCAGGGAAAATTCACCCCTCCACTTT. The chain joins TRBV19 to TRBJ1-6, with a possible D match to TRBD1 (5 bases). Germline loops: CDR1 LNHDA, CDR2 SQIVND (reference sequence). The CDR3 spans 14 residues. V was cut by 4 bases and J by 7 bases, with 11 bases left in between.

This clone was seen only once. The chain links TRBV27 to TRBJ2-3, with a weak D call TRBD2 (5 bases). The CDR3 extends over 15 amino acids. With 5 bases removed from V and 1 base from J, the gap between germline ends came to 13 bases. Germline loops: CDR1 MNHEY, CDR2 SMNVEV (reference sequence). The CDR3 sequence is CASSLSVPRTDTQYF. DNA of the CDR3: TGTGCCAGCAGTCTTAGCGTACCACGCACAGATACGCAGTATTTT.

The rearrangement links TRBV5-1 to TRBJ2-7; D perhaps matches TRBD1 (5 bases). Trimming took off 5 bases at V and 2 bases at J, with 17 bases between the two ends. Germline V CDR1 and CDR2: SGHRS, YFSETQ. This CDR3 has 15 residues. This CDR3 is CASRLAGREAYEQYF. CDR3 nucleotides: TGCGCCAGCAGACTTGCAGGGCGAGAGGCCTACGAGCAGTACTTC.

V and J are TRBV30 and TRBJ1-5; D may be TRBD1 (6 bases). V shed 0 bases and J shed 1 base, with 10 bases lying between them. The germline gives CDR1 GTSNPN, CDR2 SVGIG (reference sequence). The length of the CDR3 is 15 residues. The CDR3 region is CAWSVPRGSNQPQHF. The DNA of the CDR3 is TGTGCCTGGAGTGTACCGAGGGGGAGCAATCAGCCCCAGCATTTT.